A single sample is the source of the 25 T cell receptor beta chains below, sequenced in a study of blood T cell repertoires in COVID-19. The repertoire was sequenced with immunoSEQ multiplex PCR; TCRdb's copy has only in-frame clones and lacks some. The table has under 250,000 clones, about 91% seen once. Source material: peripheral blood. The receptor source for this set is a woman aged 30 to 39 with COVID-19, enrolled during active disease.

The chain combines TRBV19 with TRBJ1-5; tentatively, D is TRBD1 (5 bases). CDR1 and CDR2 from the germline V gene are LNHDA and SQIVND (reference sequence). This CDR3 comprises 17 residues. The V end lost 6 bases, the J end lost 2 bases, and 20 bases lay between the germline ends. This CDR3 is CASRPGPFYSGNQPQHF. As DNA, the CDR3 is TGTGCCAGTAGACCAGGGCCTTTCTACAGTGGCAATCAGCCCCAGCATTTT.

The J gene is TRBJ2-1, the V gene TRBV5-1, with 8 bases identical to TRBD2. The CDR3 covers 14 residues. Per the germline V gene, CDR1 is SGHRS and CDR2 is YFSETQ. Germline trimming cut 7 bases from V and 4 bases from J; bases unmatched to any gene: 7. The CDR3 DNA sequence: TGCGCCAGCTGTGGGGAGCGGGGGTACAATGAGCAGTTCTTC. This codes for CASCGERGYNEQFF.

J is TRBJ2-3 and V is TRBV7-9; the D gene is possibly TRBD2 (6 bases). V lost 5 bases and J lost 3, with 18 bases in between. Germline CDR1 and CDR2: SEHNR and FQNEAQ (reference sequence). The CDR3 is 16 amino acids. The CDR3 DNA reads TGTGCCAGCAGCCGCTTACGGGGAGGCGAGACAGATACGCAGTATTTT. Protein product: CASSRLRGGETDTQYF.

This chain links TRBV3-1 (or the pseudogene TRBV3-2) with TRBJ2-7; 11 bases fit TRBD2. There are 15 residues in the CDR3. The germline CDR1 and CDR2 sequences are LGHDT and YNNKEL (reference sequence). The V segment lost 6 bases and the J segment 4 bases; nucleotides outside the gene matches: 8. CDR3 nucleotide sequence: TGTGCCAGCAGACCCGGGACTAGCGGTTCTTACGAGCAGTACGTC. This sequence encodes CASRPGTSGSYEQYV.

The V call is TRBV19, the J call TRBJ2-1; 7 bases match TRBD1. V gave up 0 bases and J gave up 2 bases; unmatched junction bases: 4. Germline V gene data show CDR1 as LNHDA and CDR2 as SQIVND (reference sequence). CDR3 size: 16 residues. The CDR3 DNA reads as TGTGCCAGTAGTATAGAGGGACAGTATCCCTACAATGAGCAGTTCTTC. Residues: CASSIEGQYPYNEQFF.

This chain links TRBV7-8 with TRBJ2-1; 9 bases fit TRBD1. Germline assignment: CDR1 SGHVS and CDR2 FQNEAQ. J was trimmed by 6 bases and V by 4 bases; bases with no gene match: 7. This CDR3 has 15 amino acids. CDR3 DNA sequence: TGTGCCAGCAGCTCGCCGGGACAGGGTTCCAATGAGCAGTTCTTC. Protein sequence: CASSSPGQGSNEQFF.

This chain links TRBV19 with TRBJ2-7, with 8 bases matching TRBD2. This CDR3 has 16 amino acids. The V and J ends lost 9 bases and 2 bases, in that order; junction bases with no gene match: 15. The germline gives CDR1 LNHDA, CDR2 SQIVND (reference sequence). The CDR3, as DNA: TGTGCCAGCACACGGGAGGGGGGCGGTGTGCCCTACGAGCAGTACTTC. Protein sequence: CASTREGGGVPYEQYF.

The CDR3 sequence is CASSHPGSNTEAFF. CDR3 DNA: TGCGCCAGCAGCCACCCGGGGTCGAACACTGAAGCTTTCTTT. The chain uses TRBV4-3 and TRBJ1-1; D not resolved. The germline gives CDR1 LGHNA, CDR2 YSLEER. Between the trimmed V and J ends, which lost 3 bases and 1 base, there was a span of 9 bases. The CDR3 spans 14 residues.

CDR3: CASSFADRSYNEQFF. The CDR3 nucleotides are TGTGCCAGCAGTTTCGCGGACAGGAGCTACAATGAGCAGTTCTTC. The chain employs TRBV27 and TRBJ2-1; 7 bases align to TRBD1. Germline V gene lookup returns CDR1 MNHEY and CDR2 SMNVEV (reference sequence). The junction had 5 bases not matched to a gene; V was cut back by 3 bases and J by 3 bases. This CDR3 region has 15 residues.

The V gene is TRBV2, the J gene TRBJ1-2; D perhaps matches TRBD1 (5 bases). V was shortened by 3 bases and J by 5 bases, with 10 bases between the two germline ends. Germline V gene lookup returns CDR1 SNHLY and CDR2 FYNNEI. The CDR3 runs to 13 residues. The CDR3 coding sequence is TGTGCCAGCAGTGAGGAACAGGTATATGGCTACACCTTC. It specifies CASSEEQVYGYTF.

This chain links TRBV28 with TRBJ2-2, with 7 bases fitting TRBD1. This CDR3 region has 19 residues. Germline CDR1 and CDR2: MDHEN and SYDVKM. The V and J ends lost 7 bases and 0 bases, in that order; junction bases with no gene match: 17. CDR3 protein: CASTSLRGRTAANTGELFF. The CDR3 DNA is TGTGCCAGCACCTCACTTAGGGGGCGGACGGCCGCGAACACCGGGGAGCTGTTTTTT.

The chain has TRBV2 and TRBJ2-1, with D possibly TRBD2 on 6 matching bases. Looked up from germline, CDR1 is SNHLY and CDR2 is FYNNEI. With 4 bases removed from V and 14 bases from J, the gap between germline ends came to 12 bases. This CDR3 has 11 residues. The CDR3 DNA follows: TGTGCCAGCAGTGGGGTGGGACTGGAGTTCTTC. Translating gives CASSGVGLEFF.

The chain combines TRBV7-9 with TRBJ2-5, with a weak D call TRBD1 (5 bases). Per the germline V gene, CDR1 is SEHNR and CDR2 is FQNEAQ (reference sequence). CDR3 length equals 15 residues. V was cut by 1 base and J by 8 bases, with 17 bases left in between. Here the CDR3 DNA reads TGTGCCAGCAGCTTAGGACAGCCGTTAGGCGGAACCCAGTACTTC. Protein product: CASSLGQPLGGTQYF.

This chain links TRBV6-5 with TRBJ2-1; D remains unclear. CDR1 and CDR2 (germline): MNHEY, SVGAGI. Trimming pared 0 bases from V and 0 bases from J, leaving 9 bases between. The CDR3 runs to 16 residues. The DNA of the CDR3 is TGTGCCAGCAGTTACTCTGGCTTTGGCTCCTACAATGAGCAGTTCTTC. This sequence encodes CASSYSGFGSYNEQFF.

The chain couples TRBV5-1 to TRBJ2-7; 10 bases line up with TRBD2. Trimming cost V 3 bases and J 5 bases; bases outside gene matches: 8. This CDR3 has 15 amino acids. Germline loops: CDR1 SGHRS, CDR2 YFSETQ. The CDR3 coding sequence is TGCGCCAGCAGCTCGGAATTTACTAGCGGGAACGAGCAGTACGTC. Encoded protein: CASSSEFTSGNEQYV.

J is TRBJ2-5 and V is TRBV27, with 9 nucleotides matching TRBD2. V trimming: 3 bases; J trimming: 7 bases; junction bases outside the gene matches: 15. The CDR3 spans 17 residues. CDR1 and CDR2 (germline): MNHEY, SMNVEV (reference sequence). The CDR3 coding sequence is TGTGCCAGCAGTTTTCGCCTAGCGGGGACCATAACCGGGACCCAGTACTTC. Its protein product is CASSFRLAGTITGTQYF.

This rearrangement joins TRBV2 to TRBJ2-7, with 11 bases lining up with TRBD2. CDR1 SNHLY and CDR2 FYNNEI come from the germline V gene. Germline trimming cut 6 bases from V and 2 bases from J; bases unmatched to any gene: 9. The CDR3 extends over 16 amino acids. The CDR3 reads CASRPLAGERTYEQYV. As DNA, the CDR3 is TGTGCCAGCAGACCACTAGCGGGAGAGAGAACCTACGAGCAGTACGTC.

This clone has more than one count but fewer than ten. This chain connects TRBV5-4 to TRBJ2-7, with no clear D. Germline V gene lookup returns CDR1 SGHNT and CDR2 YYREEE (reference sequence). V shed 5 bases and J shed 3 bases, with 12 bases lying between them. There are 13 residues in the CDR3. CDR3 residues: CASSTNLGYEQYV. CDR3 DNA sequence: TGTGCCAGCAGTACTAACCTGGGCTACGAGCAGTACGTC.

The genes are TRBV4-3 and TRBJ2-6; possibly TRBD2 for D (7 bases). The length of the CDR3 is 21 residues. Trimming removed 0 bases from V and 2 bases from J, with 23 bases in between. Germline loops: CDR1 LGHNA, CDR2 YSLEER. Here the CDR3 reads CASSQDFSGGTLPPGANVLTF. CDR3 DNA: TGCGCCAGCAGCCAAGACTTCTCCGGGGGGACACTACCGCCTGGGGCCAACGTCCTGACTTTC.

The chain is built from TRBV7-9 and TRBJ2-6, with 11 nucleotides matching TRBD1. V gave up 1 base and J gave up 0 bases; unmatched junction bases: 5. CDR1 is SEHNR and CDR2 is FQNEAQ in the germline V gene (reference sequence). The CDR3 is made up of 19 amino acids. The CDR3 DNA is TGTGCCAGCAGCTTAGACACAGGGACAGGGGGCTCTGGGGCCAACGTCCTGACTTTC. Translated, it gives CASSLDTGTGGSGANVLTF.

The genes are TRBV2 and TRBJ1-4; the match to TRBD1 covers 8 bases. With V trimmed by 2 bases and J by 6 bases, 17 bases remained unmatched. CDR3 length: 19 residues. In germline, CDR1 is SNHLY, CDR2 FYNNEI. CDR3 sequence reads: CASSELRDTGTGIHEKLFF. CDR3 DNA: TGTGCCAGCAGTGAATTGCGTGATACCGGGACAGGTATCCATGAAAAACTGTTTTTT. Full variable domain (remainder filled in from reference TRBV2 and TRBJ1-4): EPEVTQTPSHQVTQMGQEVILRCVPISNHLYFYWYRQILGQKVEFLVSFYNNEISEKSEIFDDQFSVERPDGSNFTLKIRSTKLEDSAMYFCASSELRDTGTGIHEKLFFGSGTQLSVL.

This clone was seen only a few times. The V call is TRBV30, the J call TRBJ2-1; 7 bases map to TRBD1. The CDR3 length is 15 residues. Germline CDR1 and CDR2: GTSNPN and SVGIG (reference sequence). V shed 2 bases and J 0 bases; nucleotides not matched to a gene: 4. For the CDR3, the DNA is TGTGCCTGGAGTCGGGACAGCAACTCCTACAATGAGCAGTTCTTC. This codes for CAWSRDSNSYNEQFF.

V gene TRBV15 combines with J gene TRBJ1-2; TRBD1 is a possible D gene (6 bases). The CDR3 spans 16 residues. Germline values: CDR1 LNHNV, CDR2 YYDKDF (reference sequence). Trimming removed 0 bases at V and 4 bases at J, with 15 bases between. In DNA form, the CDR3 reads TGTGCCACCAGCAGAGATGGAATGGCAGGGGTCTATGGCTACACCTTC. It encodes CATSRDGMAGVYGYTF.

The chain is built from TRBV14 and TRBJ2-2; 8 bases are shared with TRBD2. The CDR3 loop spans 17 amino acids. V was pared by 0 bases and J by 3 bases, with 6 bases of the junction left unmatched. Germline V lookup: CDR1 SGHDN, CDR2 FVKESK. This chain's CDR3 is CASSQETSGIHTGELFF. The CDR3 DNA reads as TGTGCCAGCAGCCAAGAAACTAGCGGTATTCACACCGGGGAGCTGTTTTTT.

The V gene is TRBV2, the J gene TRBJ2-1; D gene uncertain. The CDR3 covers 13 residues. Per the germline V gene, CDR1 is SNHLY and CDR2 is FYNNEI. V was trimmed by 7 bases and J by 3 bases, leaving 10 bases between them. CDR3 sequence (DNA): TGTGCCAGCACTTTTGGCAGCTACAATGAGCAGTTCTTC. This gives the protein CASTFGSYNEQFF.